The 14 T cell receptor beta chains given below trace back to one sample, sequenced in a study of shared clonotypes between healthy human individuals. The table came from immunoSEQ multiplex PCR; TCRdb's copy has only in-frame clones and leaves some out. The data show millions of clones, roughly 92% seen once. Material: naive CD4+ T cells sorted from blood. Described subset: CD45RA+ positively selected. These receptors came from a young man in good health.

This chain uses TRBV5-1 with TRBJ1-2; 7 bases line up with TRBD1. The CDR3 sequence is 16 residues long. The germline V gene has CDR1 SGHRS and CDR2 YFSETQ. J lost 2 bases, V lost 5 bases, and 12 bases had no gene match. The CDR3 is CASRVDRDYPNYGYTF. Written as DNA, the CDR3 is TGCGCCAGCAGGGTAGACAGGGATTACCCCAACTATGGCTACACCTTC.

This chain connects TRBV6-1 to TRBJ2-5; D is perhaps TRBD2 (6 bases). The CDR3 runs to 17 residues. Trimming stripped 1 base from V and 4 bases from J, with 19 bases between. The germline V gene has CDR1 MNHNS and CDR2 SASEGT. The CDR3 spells CASSEGGGNSAVETQYF. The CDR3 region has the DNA TGTGCCAGCAGTGAAGGGGGCGGGAATAGCGCGGTAGAGACCCAGTACTTC.

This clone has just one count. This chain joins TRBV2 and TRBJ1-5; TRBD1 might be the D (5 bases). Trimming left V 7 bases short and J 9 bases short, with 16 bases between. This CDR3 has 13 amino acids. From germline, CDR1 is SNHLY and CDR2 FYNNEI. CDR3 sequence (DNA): TGTGCCAGCAACCGAGAGGGGCAGGCGCCCCAGCATTTT. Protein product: CASNREGQAPQHF.

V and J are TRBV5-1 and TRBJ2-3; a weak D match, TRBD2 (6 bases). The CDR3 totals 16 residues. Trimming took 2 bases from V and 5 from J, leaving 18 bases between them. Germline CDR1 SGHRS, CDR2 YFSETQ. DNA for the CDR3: TGCGCCAGCAGCTTTATCAGCGGGCAAGGGCAAGATACGCAGTATTTT. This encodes CASSFISGQGQDTQYF.

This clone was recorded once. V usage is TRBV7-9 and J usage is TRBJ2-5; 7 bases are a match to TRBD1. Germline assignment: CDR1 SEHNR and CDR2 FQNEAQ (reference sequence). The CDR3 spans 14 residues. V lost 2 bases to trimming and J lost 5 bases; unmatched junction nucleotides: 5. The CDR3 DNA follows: TGTGCCAGCAGCTTAACGGGACAGAGGGAGACCCAGTACTTC. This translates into CASSLTGQRETQYF.

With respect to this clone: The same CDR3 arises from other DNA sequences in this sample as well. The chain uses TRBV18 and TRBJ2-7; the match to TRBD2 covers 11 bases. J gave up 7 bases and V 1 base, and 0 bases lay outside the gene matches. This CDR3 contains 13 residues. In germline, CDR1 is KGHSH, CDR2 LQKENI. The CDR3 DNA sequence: TGTGCCAGCTCACCACGGACTAGCGGGGAGCAGTACTTC. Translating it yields CASSPRTSGEQYF.

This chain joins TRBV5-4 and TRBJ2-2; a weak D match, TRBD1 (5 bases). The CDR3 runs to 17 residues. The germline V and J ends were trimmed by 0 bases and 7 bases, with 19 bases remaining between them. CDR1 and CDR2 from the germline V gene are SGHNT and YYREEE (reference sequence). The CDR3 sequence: CASSLGTSGQNGGELFF. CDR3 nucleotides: TGTGCCAGCAGCTTGGGAACTTCCGGACAAAACGGCGGGGAGCTGTTTTTT.

CDR3 sequence: CASSQGAGGFF. The DNA for the CDR3 is TGTGCCAGCTCCCAGGGGGCAGGGGGTTTCTTT. V gene TRBV6-1 combines with J gene TRBJ1-1, with TRBD1 matching 8 bases. The CDR3 spans 11 residues. The J segment lost 13 bases and the V segment lost 8 bases, leaving 9 bases of the junction unmatched. CDR1 and CDR2 from the germline V gene are MNHNS and SASEGT.

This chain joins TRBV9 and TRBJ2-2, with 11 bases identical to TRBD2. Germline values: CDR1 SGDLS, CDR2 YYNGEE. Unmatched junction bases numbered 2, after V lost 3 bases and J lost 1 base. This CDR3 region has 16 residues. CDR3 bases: TGTGCCAGCAGCGAGACTAGCGGGAAGAACACCGGGGAGCTGTTTTTT. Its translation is CASSETSGKNTGELFF.

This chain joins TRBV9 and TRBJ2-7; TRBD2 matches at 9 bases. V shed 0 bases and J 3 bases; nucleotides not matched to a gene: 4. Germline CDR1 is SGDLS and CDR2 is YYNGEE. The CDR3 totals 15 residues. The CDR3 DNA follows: TGTGCCAGCAGCGTAGGGACTAGCGCGCTCTACGAGCAGTACTTC. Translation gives CASSVGTSALYEQYF.

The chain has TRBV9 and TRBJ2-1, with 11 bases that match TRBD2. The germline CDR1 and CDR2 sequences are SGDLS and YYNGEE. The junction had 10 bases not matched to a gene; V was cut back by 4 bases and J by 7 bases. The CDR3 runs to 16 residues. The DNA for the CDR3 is TGTGCCAGCAGCACATTAGCGGGGGGGCCTATAAATGAGCAGTTCTTC. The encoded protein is CASSTLAGGPINEQFF.

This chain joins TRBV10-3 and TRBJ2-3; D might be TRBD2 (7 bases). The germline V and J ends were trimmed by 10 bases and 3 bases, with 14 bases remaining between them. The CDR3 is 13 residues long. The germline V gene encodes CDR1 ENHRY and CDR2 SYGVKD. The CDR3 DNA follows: TGTGCCACAAGGGGGGGGCAAACAGATACGCAGTATTTT. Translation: CATRGGQTDTQYF.

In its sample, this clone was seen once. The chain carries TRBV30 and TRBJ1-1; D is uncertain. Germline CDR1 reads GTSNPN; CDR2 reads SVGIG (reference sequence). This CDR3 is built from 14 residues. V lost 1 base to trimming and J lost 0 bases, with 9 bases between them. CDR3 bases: TGTGCCTGGAGTGAAGAGCCCATGAACACTGAAGCTTTCTTT. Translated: CAWSEEPMNTEAFF.

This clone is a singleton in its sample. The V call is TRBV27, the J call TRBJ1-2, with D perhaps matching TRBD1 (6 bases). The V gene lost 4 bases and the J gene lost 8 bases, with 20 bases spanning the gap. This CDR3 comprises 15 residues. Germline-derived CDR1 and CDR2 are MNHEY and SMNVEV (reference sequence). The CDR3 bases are TGTGCCAGCAGTTCCCTGAGACAGGCGGTGGAGGGCTACACCTTC. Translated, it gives CASSSLRQAVEGYTF.